This is a list of T cell receptor beta chains from one sample in a study of T-cell reconstitution after alpha-beta-depleted transplantation in children. TCRdb redid the calling of the PCR reads with MiXCR, one entry per CDR3 protein. Of 450,000 to 600,000 distinct CDR3 sequences in the sample, around 20% were seen once. The source was PBMCs from the stem cell graft donor, collected from the stem cell graft. All receptors derive from a human donor who donated a stem cell graft to a child with acute lymphoblastic leukemia. Both conserved end residues are part of each CDR3. The D gene is left open where the match is weak. Clone sizes are given selectively: once, few, many, or a class where the clone is expanded.

d_call	clone_size	v_call	j_call	cdr3_nt	cdr3_aa
NA	few	TRBV5-1	TRBJ2-2	TGCGCCAGCATCGAGGGGTTTTTAGATACCGGGGAGCTGTTTTTT	CASIEGFLDTGELFF
NA	few	TRBV12-3/TRBV12-4	TRBJ2-5	TGTGCCAGCACCAGAGAGAGGGAAGAGACCCAGTACTTC	CASTREREETQYF
NA	few	TRBV5-1	TRBJ2-2	TGCGCCAGCAGCTTCTTTCCGAACACCGGGGAGCTGTTTTTT	CASSFFPNTGELFF
NA	NA	TRBV12-3/TRBV12-4	TRBJ1-4	TGTGCCAGCACCCTATTTGCAACTAATGAAAAACTGTTTTTT	CASTLFATNEKLFF
NA	NA	TRBV20-1	TRBJ2-7	TGCAGTGCTAGTGAGAAGGGTAGGAGGCCTAACTCCTACGAGCAGTACTTC	CSASEKGRRPNSYEQYF
TRBD1	few	TRBV24-1	TRBJ2-1	TGTGCCACCAGTCCAACCCCCGGGACAGCCTCCTACAATGAGCAGTTCTTC	CATSPTPGTASYNEQFF
NA	once	TRBV4-2	TRBJ2-7	TGTGCCAGCAGCCCCCTGGGGAGCTTTGGGGGCGAGCAGTACTTC	CASSPLGSFGGEQYF
NA	NA	TRBV5-1	TRBJ2-1	TGCGCCAGCAGCTTGGATGCAGGGTCAAATGAGCAGTTCTTC	CASSLDAGSNEQFF
NA	few	TRBV28	TRBJ2-7	TGTGCCAGCAGTTTGCCTATAAAGAGCTACGAGCAGTACTTC	CASSLPIKSYEQYF
TRBD2	few	TRBV4-1	TRBJ2-3	TGCGCCAGCAGCTTAATAGCGGGAGAGGTGGATACGCAGTATTTT	CASSLIAGEVDTQYF
TRBD2	NA	TRBV29-1	TRBJ2-2	TGCAGCGGATTACTAGCGGGGGTCGCGAACACCGGGGAGCTGTTTTTT	CSGLLAGVANTGELFF
NA	few	TRBV20-1	TRBJ1-2	TGCAGTGCTAGAGATGGGGGAAACTATGGCTACACCTTC	CSARDGGNYGYTF
NA	few	TRBV28	TRBJ2-4	TGTGCCAGCAGTTTCTCAGGGGTAAAAGGCAAAAACATTCAGTACTTC	CASSFSGVKGKNIQYF
NA	few	TRBV4-1	TRBJ2-1	TGCGCCAGCAGGGGGGCTAGCGGCACCTACAATGAGCAGTTCTTC	CASRGASGTYNEQFF
TRBD2	NA	TRBV7-2	TRBJ2-7	TGTGCCAGCAGCTTAACCGGGACTAGCGGTTACGAGCAGTACTTC	CASSLTGTSGYEQYF
NA	few	TRBV11-2	TRBJ2-1	TGTGCCAGCAGCCTCGGGAGCGTGGCGCCAGGTGCATATGAGCAGTTCTTC	CASSLGSVAPGAYEQFF
NA	few	TRBV28	TRBJ2-7	TGTGCCAGCAGTTTACGTCCAGGCTCCTACGAGCAGTACTTC	CASSLRPGSYEQYF
NA	NA	TRBV5-1	TRBJ2-5	TGCGCCAGCAGCTTGCGACGCGGCCAAGAGACCCAGTACTTC	CASSLRRGQETQYF
NA	NA	TRBV19	TRBJ2-2	TGTGCCGGCCAGATTCCGAACACCGGGGAGCTGTTTTTT	CAGQIPNTGELFF
NA	few	TRBV6-5	TRBJ2-3	TGTGCCAGCAGTCCCTCCAGGGGCAAATCTAGCACAGATACGCAGTATTTT	CASSPSRGKSSTDTQYF
NA	NA	TRBV5-1	TRBJ1-1	TGCGCCAGCAGCTCGCGTATGTCGGGCACTGAAGCTTTCTTT	CASSSRMSGTEAFF
NA	NA	TRBV29-1	TRBJ1-1	TGCAGCGTTGAGTACACTGAAGCTTTCTTT	CSVEYTEAFF
TRBD1	many	TRBV20-1	TRBJ2-7	TGCAGTGCCCCGGGACAGGGAAGTTCCGAGCAGTACTTC	CSAPGQGSSEQYF
NA	few	TRBV6-1	TRBJ2-1	TGTGCCAGCTCCAGACAGTTGAGCTCCTACAATGAGCAGTTCTTC	CASSRQLSSYNEQFF
NA	few	TRBV20-1	TRBJ1-2	TGCAGTGCTGCCTTGGATCGGGACGACCAGAGGCACTATGGCTACACCTTC	CSAALDRDDQRHYGYTF
NA	few	TRBV7-6	TRBJ1-4	TGTGCCAGCAGCGGTGGGGGCCTTAATGAAAAACTGTTTTTT	CASSGGGLNEKLFF
NA	few	TRBV6-5	TRBJ2-7	TGTGCCAGCAGTTACTCGGGGGTGTCCTACGAGCAGTACTTC	CASSYSGVSYEQYF
TRBD2	NA	TRBV12-3/TRBV12-4	TRBJ2-3	TGTGCCAGCACCTCCCTAGCGGGAGGTACAGATACGCAGTATTTT	CASTSLAGGTDTQYF
TRBD1	few	TRBV20-1	TRBJ1-5	TGCAGTGTTGAGGACAGGGTTAGCAATCAGCCCCAGCATTTT	CSVEDRVSNQPQHF
NA	NA	TRBV7-9	TRBJ2-1	TGTGCCAGCACCCCCACAGGGGAGGGCTCCTCCTACAATGAGCAGTTCTTC	CASTPTGEGSSYNEQFF
NA	few	TRBV20-1	TRBJ2-3	TGCAGTGCTAGACCTCCGGGGAAGGCGAAAGATACGCAGTATTTT	CSARPPGKAKDTQYF
NA	NA	TRBV20-1	TRBJ2-1	TGCAGTGCTAGAGATTGGGGTAATGAGCAGTTCTTC	CSARDWGNEQFF
NA	NA	TRBV29-1	TRBJ1-1	TGCAGCGTTGACAGGGGAGCGAACACTGAAGCTTTCTTT	CSVDRGANTEAFF
NA	NA	TRBV11-1	TRBJ2-1	TGTGCCAGCAACCTACAGCTGGGCAATGAGCAGTTCTTC	CASNLQLGNEQFF
NA	NA	TRBV7-8	TRBJ1-4	TGTGCCAGCAGCTTGTACCGTAATGAAAAACTGTTTTTT	CASSLYRNEKLFF
TRBD2	few	TRBV29-1	TRBJ2-1	TGCAGCGTCACTAGCGGTTACAATGAGCAGTTCTTC	CSVTSGYNEQFF
TRBD1	few	TRBV5-6	TRBJ1-2	TGTGCCAGCAGGGAGCAGGGGGCGGACTATGGCTACACCTTC	CASREQGADYGYTF
NA	NA	TRBV15	TRBJ2-1	TGTGCCACCAGCAGAGATGGTGGTAATGAGCAGTTCTTC	CATSRDGGNEQFF
TRBD2	NA	TRBV4-1	TRBJ2-3	TGCGCCAGCAGCCAAGTGGTGAGCGGGAGGGCTGCAGATACGCAGTATTTT	CASSQVVSGRAADTQYF
TRBD2	few	TRBV20-1	TRBJ2-1	TGCAGTGCTCCGCCTGCGGGAGGGTTCAATGAGCAGTTCTTC	CSAPPAGGFNEQFF
NA	few	TRBV7-3	TRBJ2-1	TGTGCCAGCAGTTTCCAGGGGGGGATAACCTACAATGAGCAGTTCTTC	CASSFQGGITYNEQFF
NA	few	TRBV6-1	TRBJ1-2	TGTGCCAGCAGTGTTGGGGTGGCCGAAGCTAACTATGGCTACACCTTC	CASSVGVAEANYGYTF
NA	NA	TRBV7-8	TRBJ1-1	TGTGCCAGCAGCTTACCGTTAAGGGGGAGTACTGAAGCTTTCTTT	CASSLPLRGSTEAFF
TRBD1	few	TRBV5-1	TRBJ1-1	TGCGCCAGCAGCTGGCAGGGGGCGACTGAAGCTTTCTTT	CASSWQGATEAFF
NA	NA	TRBV29-1	TRBJ1-5	TGCAGCGTTGAGGGTCCTGGAGGCCCCCAGCATTTT	CSVEGPGGPQHF
NA	few	TRBV4-2	TRBJ2-6	TGTGCCAGCAGCCCGAAGGACTCGCCGGGGGTCTCTGGGGCCAACGTCCTGACTTTC	CASSPKDSPGVSGANVLTF
TRBD1	few	TRBV27	TRBJ2-7	TGTGCCAGCGGGACAGGGGGAGAGCAGTACTTC	CASGTGGEQYF
TRBD2	few	TRBV6-1	TRBJ2-7	TGTGCCAGCAGGTTTCCTGGGGCTAGCGGGAGGCTTACCTACGAGCAGTACTTC	CASRFPGASGRLTYEQYF